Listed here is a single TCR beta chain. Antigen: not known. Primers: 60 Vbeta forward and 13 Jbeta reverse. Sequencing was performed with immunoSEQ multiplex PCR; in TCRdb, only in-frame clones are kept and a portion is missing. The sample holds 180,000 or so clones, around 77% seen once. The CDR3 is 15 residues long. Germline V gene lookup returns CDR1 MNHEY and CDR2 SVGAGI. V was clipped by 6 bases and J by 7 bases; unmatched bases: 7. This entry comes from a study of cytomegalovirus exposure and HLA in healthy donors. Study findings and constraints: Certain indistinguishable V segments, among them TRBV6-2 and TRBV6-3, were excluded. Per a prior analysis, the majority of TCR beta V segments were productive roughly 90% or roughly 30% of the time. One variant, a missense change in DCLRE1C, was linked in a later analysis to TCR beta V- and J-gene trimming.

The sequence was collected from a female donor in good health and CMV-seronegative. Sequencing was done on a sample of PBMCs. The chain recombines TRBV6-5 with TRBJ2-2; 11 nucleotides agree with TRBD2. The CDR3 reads CASRFSGGAVGELFF. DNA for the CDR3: TGTGCCAGCAGATTTAGCGGGGGGGCGGTCGGGGAGCTGTTTTTT.